The 23 T cell receptor beta chains given below trace back to one sample, sequenced in a study of blood T cell repertoires in COVID-19. Measured with immunoSEQ multiplex PCR; TCRdb has only the in-frame clones, and not every one. This table has more than 95,000 clones, 82% appearing once. Sequenced sample: peripheral blood. These receptors came from an elderly woman with acute or convalescent COVID-19.

V gene TRBV14 combines with J gene TRBJ2-2, with a tentative D call TRBD2 (5 bases). CDR1 and CDR2 from the germline V gene are SGHDN and FVKESK. The CDR3 has 15 amino acids. The germline V and J ends were trimmed by 4 bases and 6 bases, with 15 bases remaining between them. CDR3 sequence: CASSLPLGGAGELFF. In DNA, the CDR3 is TGTGCCAGCAGCCTCCCCCTAGGAGGTGCCGGGGAGCTGTTTTTT.

This chain uses TRBV30 with TRBJ1-1; 7 positions match TRBD1. This CDR3 has 13 residues. V dropped 3 bases and J dropped 5; count of bases not matched to a gene: 6. Germline CDR1 and CDR2: GTSNPN and SVGIG (reference sequence). The CDR3 DNA sequence: TGTGCCTGGAGGTGGGACAGTTCAACTGAAGCTTTCTTT. This gives the protein CAWRWDSSTEAFF.

The chain recombines TRBV27 with TRBJ2-7; possible D gene TRBD1, 6 bases. V was trimmed by 2 bases and J by 1 base, leaving 6 bases between them. Germline CDR1 MNHEY, CDR2 SMNVEV (reference sequence). This CDR3 contains 13 residues. Written as DNA, the CDR3 is TGTGCCAGCAGTTTAGACAGGTCCTACGAGCAGTACTTC. Residues: CASSLDRSYEQYF.

This chain links TRBV5-1 with TRBJ2-3, with TRBD2 identical over 7 bases. The V segment lost 0 bases and the J segment 1 base; nucleotides outside the gene matches: 5. The CDR3 contains 16 residues. Looked up from germline, CDR1 is SGHRS and CDR2 is YFSETQ. CDR3 sequence: CASSLEPRGGTDTQYF. The CDR3 DNA is TGCGCCAGCAGCTTGGAACCCCGGGGGGGCACAGATACGCAGTATTTT.

V usage is TRBV5-1 and J usage is TRBJ1-4, with D possibly TRBD1 on 5 matching bases. CDR3 length: 15 residues. Germline V gene data show CDR1 as SGHRS and CDR2 as YFSETQ. Trimming took 4 bases from V and 0 from J, leaving 10 bases between them. CDR3 sequence: CASSQQGATNEKLFF. The CDR3 region has the DNA TGCGCCAGCAGCCAGCAGGGTGCAACTAATGAAAAACTGTTTTTT.

The chain uses TRBV14 and TRBJ2-2, with no clear D. V was clipped by 3 bases and J by 8 bases, with 10 bases between them. This CDR3 region has 13 residues. Germline CDR1 reads SGHDN; CDR2 reads FVKESK. The CDR3 DNA reads as TGTGCCAGCAGCCATTTTTTGGCTGGGGAGCTGTTTTTT. This codes for CASSHFLAGELFF.

The rearrangement uses TRBV10-3 and TRBJ2-7; 9 bases align to TRBD1. Germline values: CDR1 ENHRY, CDR2 SYGVKD. The CDR3 runs 14 residues. J was trimmed by 2 bases and V by 3 bases; bases with no gene match: 2. The CDR3 reads CAISDTGGPYEQYF. The DNA for the CDR3 is TGTGCCATCAGTGATACAGGGGGCCCCTACGAGCAGTACTTC.

V and J are TRBV6-5 and TRBJ2-3; D might be TRBD1 (5 bases). Trimming left V 5 bases short and J 2 bases short, with 11 bases between. The CDR3 is made up of 14 amino acids. Germline CDR1 is MNHEY and CDR2 is SVGAGI. CDR3 loop: CASSPGYNTDTQYF. In nucleotides, the CDR3 is TGTGCCAGCAGTCCAGGGTACAACACAGATACGCAGTATTTT.

The chain links TRBV24-1 to TRBJ2-3; the D is unclear. Germline V gene lookup returns CDR1 KGHDR and CDR2 SFDVKD. V gave up 0 bases and J gave up 0 bases, with 9 bases separating them. This CDR3 is built from 16 residues. CDR3 bases: TGTGCCACCAGTGATTTGCAAGCATCTAGCACAGATACGCAGTATTTT. Translated, it gives CATSDLQASSTDTQYF.

The chain carries TRBV24-1 and TRBJ2-1, with 8 positions matching TRBD2. This CDR3 spans 18 amino acids. V lost 1 base to trimming and J lost 12 bases; unmatched junction nucleotides: 19. Germline lookup yields CDR1 KGHDR and CDR2 SFDVKD. CDR3 sequence (DNA): TGTGCCACCAGTGATTTCAGGGCTAGCGGGCCGGCTAGGTTCGTGCAGTTCTTC. Translating gives CATSDFRASGPARFVQFF.

The CDR3 reads CASSMGQGNTEAFF. The CDR3 nucleotides read TGTGCCAGCAGCATGGGACAGGGAAACACTGAAGCTTTCTTT. The genes are TRBV7-9 and TRBJ1-1; 9 nucleotides line up with TRBD1. Trimming took 5 bases from V and 2 from J; bases not matched to a gene: 3. The length of the CDR3 is 14 residues. From germline, CDR1 is SEHNR and CDR2 FQNEAQ (reference sequence).

The rearrangement links TRBV19 to TRBJ2-2, with a possible D match to TRBD1 (5 bases). The V and J ends lost 6 bases and 3 bases respectively, with 14 bases between them. The CDR3 is 15 amino acids. Looked up from germline, CDR1 is LNHDA and CDR2 is SQIVND (reference sequence). This CDR3 reads CASSVGRGYTGELFF. The CDR3 nucleotides are TGTGCCAGTAGCGTAGGAAGGGGATACACCGGGGAGCTGTTTTTT.

The rearrangement joins TRBV7-6 to TRBJ2-5; possible D gene TRBD2, 6 bases. CDR1 SGHVS and CDR2 FNYEAQ come from the germline V gene. This CDR3 comprises 14 residues. Trimming stripped 5 bases from V and 2 bases from J, with 12 bases between. The CDR3 region is CASSAQGGQETQYF. The CDR3 DNA sequence: TGTGCCAGCAGCGCCCAGGGAGGACAAGAGACCCAGTACTTC.

This clone was counted a few times. Being one base from a much bigger clone, this may be a read error. The chain carries TRBV13 and TRBJ1-1; D possibly corresponds to TRBD1 (5 bases). Trimming pared 2 bases from V and 1 base from J, leaving 5 bases between. The CDR3 is 13 amino acids. The germline V gene encodes CDR1 PRHDT and CDR2 FYEKMQ (reference sequence). For the CDR3, the DNA is TGTGCCAGCAGCTTAAGGGGGAACACTGAAGCTTTCTTT. It yields the protein CASSLRGNTEAFF.

J is TRBJ2-3 and V is TRBV28; 8 positions match TRBD2. Germline CDR1 MDHEN, CDR2 SYDVKM. The trim removed 7 bases at V and 1 base at J, leaving 7 bases unmatched. The CDR3 loop spans 15 amino acids. CDR3 nucleotides: TGTGCCAGCAAGTCGGGAGGGCCTGGCACAGATACGCAGTATTTT. The encoded protein is CASKSGGPGTDTQYF.

The table lists this clone with a few counts. The chain uses TRBV11-3 and TRBJ2-2, with 8 bases identical to TRBD2. V lost 6 bases, J lost 1 base, and 1 base stayed unmatched. Germline V gene lookup returns CDR1 SGHNT and CDR2 YENEEA. This CDR3 is 14 amino acids long. The CDR3 DNA sequence: TGTGCCAGCAGAACTAGCGGGAACACCGGGGAGCTGTTTTTT. This gives the protein CASRTSGNTGELFF.

The chain joins TRBV11-2 to TRBJ2-1, with 7 nucleotides matching TRBD1. The CDR3 is 16 amino acids. The V segment lost 4 bases and the J segment 4 bases; nucleotides outside the gene matches: 10. The V gene's germline CDR1 is SGHAT and CDR2 FQNNGV. The DNA of the CDR3 is TGTGCCAGCAGCTCGCGCACAGGGGCACATTACAATGAGCAGTTCTTC. It yields the protein CASSSRTGAHYNEQFF. The whole variable domain, remainder taken from reference TRBV11-2 and TRBJ2-1, is EAGVAQSPRYKIIEKRQSVAFWCNPISGHATLYWYQQILGQGPKLLIQFQNNGVVDDSQLPKDRFSAERLKGVDSTLKIQPAKLEDSAVYLCASSSRTGAHYNEQFFGPGTRLTVL.

V gene TRBV2 combines with J gene TRBJ2-2, with 9 bases matching TRBD2. Germline V gene lookup returns CDR1 SNHLY and CDR2 FYNNEI. This CDR3 region has 16 residues. Trimming cost V 10 bases and J 1 base; bases outside gene matches: 10. DNA for the CDR3: TGTGCCATCCAGAAGAGACTAGCGGTGAACACCGGGGAGCTGTTTTTT. Its protein is CAIQKRLAVNTGELFF.

Only one count was recorded for this clone. The identical CDR3 is also encoded by other nucleotide sequences in the sample. The chain uses TRBV5-1 and TRBJ1-1, with 8 bases lining up with TRBD1. Germline trimming cut 5 bases from V and 1 base from J; bases unmatched to any gene: 4. CDR1 SGHRS and CDR2 YFSETQ come from the germline V gene. The CDR3 runs 14 residues. CDR3 region: CASSPGTGNTEAFF. DNA for the CDR3: TGCGCCAGCAGTCCCGGGACAGGGAACACTGAAGCTTTCTTT.

The chain has TRBV29-1 and TRBJ1-4; no definite D call. The CDR3 runs to 13 residues. Between the trimmed V and J ends, which lost 3 bases and 7 bases, there was a span of 12 bases. Germline V gene data show CDR1 as SQVTM and CDR2 as ANQGSEA. CDR3 nucleotides: TGCAGCGTTGAGGGTCCAGCGAGTGAAAAACTGTTTTTT. This encodes CSVEGPASEKLFF.

The chain is built from TRBV2 and TRBJ2-1; 7 nucleotides match TRBD2. The CDR3 is 15 amino acids. V trimming: 6 bases; J trimming: 7 bases; junction bases outside the gene matches: 12. CDR1 and CDR2 from the germline V gene are SNHLY and FYNNEI. CDR3 amino acids: CASSLLAPPWNEQFF. CDR3 nucleotide sequence: TGTGCCAGCAGCCTACTAGCGCCGCCCTGGAATGAGCAGTTCTTC. Filled out from reference TRBV2 and TRBJ2-1, the complete variable domain reads EPEVTQTPSHQVTQMGQEVILRCVPISNHLYFYWYRQILGQKVEFLVSFYNNEISEKSEIFDDQFSVERPDGSNFTLKIRSTKLEDSAMYFCASSLLAPPWNEQFFGPGTRLTVL.

V is TRBV5-6 and J is TRBJ1-5, with 11 bases identical to TRBD1. The length of the CDR3 is 19 residues. In germline, CDR1 is SGHDT, CDR2 YYEEEE. V gave up 0 bases and J gave up 3 bases; unmatched junction bases: 11. DNA of the CDR3: TGTGCCAGCAGCTTGGATCGGGACAGGGGGTGGGAATACAATCAGCCCCAGCATTTT. The encoded protein is CASSLDRDRGWEYNQPQHF.

This sequence joins TRBV7-9 and TRBJ2-6; D is undetermined. V was trimmed by 2 bases and J by 3 bases, leaving 11 bases between them. Germline lookup yields CDR1 SEHNR and CDR2 FQNEAQ (reference sequence). This CDR3 has 16 amino acids. The CDR3 protein is CASSLMQAGGANVLTF. Here the CDR3 DNA reads TGTGCCAGCAGCTTAATGCAGGCTGGTGGGGCCAACGTCCTGACTTTC.